The source of this T cell receptor beta chain is a study of blood T cell repertoires in COVID-19. TCRdb keeps only in-frame clones here, not all; method: immunoSEQ multiplex PCR. The repertoire holds 250,000 to 300,000 clones, with about 87% as singletons. V was trimmed by 3 bases and J by 6 bases, leaving 9 bases between them. This CDR3 has 14 residues. Germline V gives CDR1 LNHNV, CDR2 YYDKDF (reference sequence). This chain joins TRBV15 and TRBJ1-6; perhaps TRBD1 as D (6 bases). Sequenced sample: peripheral blood. This receptor was taken from a woman in her 70s with COVID-19, enrolled during active disease. CDR3 loop: CATSSRQVNSPLHF. CDR3 sequence (DNA): TGTGCCACCAGCAGCAGACAGGTTAATTCACCCCTCCACTTT.